The rows below give T cell receptor beta chains drawn from one sample of a study of T cell responses to AZD1222 COVID-19 vaccine. The data were produced by immunoSEQ multiplex PCR, yet TCRdb's version contains in-frame clones alone and is incomplete. The sample shows 110,000 to 150,000 clones, approximately 93% of them seen only once. Sequenced material: peripheral blood, taken on day 0 of MenACWY control vaccination. Receptor source: an adult in good health. Each CDR3 is given with its conserved first and last residue. The D gene is left open where the match is weak. Not every row has a clone size; where given, it reads once, few, many or a size class.

. | TRBJ1-1 | TRBD1 | TRBV7-9 | TGTGCCAGCAGGGGGCGAGGGGGCGCAACGTGGGCTGAAGCTTTCTTT | CASRGRGGATWAEAFF
. | TRBJ1-5 | TRBD1 | TRBV6-2/TRBV6-3 | TGTGCCAGCAGCCTCGGACAGGGGCGGAATCAGCCCCAGCATTTT | CASSLGQGRNQPQHF
. | TRBJ1-2 | . | TRBV27 | TGTGCCAGCAGTCCCTTCAAGCCCAGGGAAATTGCTGGCTACACCTTC | CASSPFKPREIAGYTF
once | TRBJ1-2 | . | TRBV5-6 | TGTGCCAGCAGCTTGTCAAGGGGTGGCTACACCTTC | CASSLSRGGYTF
few | TRBJ2-5 | . | TRBV7-9 | TGTGCCAGCCGATTAGGGGAGACCCAGTACTTC | CASRLGETQYF
. | TRBJ2-7 | . | TRBV7-9 | TGTGCCAGCAGCTTAAAGGGCAGGGAGGAGTTCTACGAGCAGTACTTC | CASSLKGREEFYEQYF
. | TRBJ1-1 | TRBD1 | TRBV27 | TGTGCCAGCAGTTTCAGCTCGACCGGGACAGGGGAAGCTTTCTTT | CASSFSSTGTGEAFF
. | TRBJ1-3 | . | TRBV28 | TGTGCCAGCAGAGGGGGCTCTGGAAACACCATATATTTT | CASRGGSGNTIYF
. | TRBJ2-7 | TRBD2 | TRBV7-2 | TGTGCCAGCAGCCCAAGTGGAGCGGGGGGGCATTCCAACACCTACGAGCAGTACTTC | CASSPSGAGGHSNTYEQYF
. | TRBJ2-1 | . | TRBV29-1 | TGCAGCGTTGTGTGGGGGCTGGGGAATGAGCAGTTCTTC | CSVVWGLGNEQFF
few | TRBJ1-5 | . | TRBV7-9 | TGTGCCAGCAGGGGGTCGGGCAATCAGCCCCAGCATTTT | CASRGSGNQPQHF
. | TRBJ1-1 | . | TRBV4-1 | TGCGCCAGCAGCCAAGAACGGGGAACGAACACTGAAGCTTTCTTT | CASSQERGTNTEAFF
. | TRBJ2-1 | . | TRBV9 | TGTGCCAGCAGCGAGCAGGGGAATGAGCAGTTCTTC | CASSEQGNEQFF
. | TRBJ2-3 | TRBD2 | TRBV14 | TGTGCCAGCAGCCGGTCGGTAGGACTAGCGGGGGTAGATACGCAGTATTTT | CASSRSVGLAGVDTQYF
. | TRBJ2-3 | TRBD2 | TRBV7-9 | TGTGCCAGCAGTGATAGCGGGAGAAGCACAGATACGCAGTATTTT | CASSDSGRSTDTQYF
few | TRBJ2-1 | TRBD2 | TRBV9 | TGTGCCAGCAGCCCCAGCAGCGGGACCTACAATGAGCAGTTCTTC | CASSPSSGTYNEQFF
. | TRBJ2-7 | . | TRBV5-1 | TGCGCCAGCAGCCCCGGAAGTTACGAGCAGTACTTC | CASSPGSYEQYF
. | TRBJ1-3 | TRBD1 | TRBV5-1 | TGCGCCAGCAGCACCGACAGGGTCTCTGGAAACACCATATATTTT | CASSTDRVSGNTIYF
. | TRBJ2-7 | . | TRBV15 | TGTGCCACCAGCAGAGCGGCCGGGCCCTGGGAGCAGTACTTC | CATSRAAGPWEQYF
. | TRBJ1-2 | . | TRBV5-1 | TGCGCCAGCAGCTTGGCCCCTACAGATTTCGGGACCTTC | CASSLAPTDFGTF
. | TRBJ2-1 | TRBD2 | TRBV5-1 | TGCGCCAGCAATGTCCTAGCGGGATTTCCTGAGCAGTTCTTC | CASNVLAGFPEQFF
. | TRBJ2-3 | TRBD1 | TRBV14 | TGTGCCAGCAGCCAATGGGACAGGGGGCTAGATACGCAGTATTTT | CASSQWDRGLDTQYF
. | TRBJ1-5 | TRBD1 | TRBV19 | TGTGCCAGTAGGGGACAGGGGGTAATCAATCAGCCCCAGCATTTT | CASRGQGVINQPQHF
. | TRBJ1-1 | . | TRBV2 | TGTGCCAACACCCGGGACCATAACACTGAAGCTTTCTTT | CANTRDHNTEAFF
. | TRBJ2-7 | TRBD2 | TRBV19 | TGTGCCAGTAGACCCACTAGCGGGGATAGGAACGAGCAGTACTTC | CASRPTSGDRNEQYF
. | TRBJ2-7 | . | TRBV9 | TGTGCCAGCAGCGTGGGCCCCCTCGGATTCTACGAGCAGTACTTC | CASSVGPLGFYEQYF
. | TRBJ1-2 | . | TRBV6-1 | TGTGCCAGCAGTGAAAATAGGAACTATGGCTACACCTTC | CASSENRNYGYTF
once | TRBJ2-5 | . | TRBV1 | TGCACCAGCAGCCAGGGGGGCCCTGCCCCAGAGACCCAGTACTTC | CTSSQGGPAPETQYF
. | TRBJ1-2 | . | TRBV6-5 | TGTGCCAGCACCTCCTCGTTAGGCTACTATGGCTACACCTTC | CASTSSLGYYGYTF
. | TRBJ2-1 | . | TRBV20-1 | TGCAGTGTTAGTGAGGGGGGGGAAGCAGATGAGCAGTTCTTC | CSVSEGGEADEQFF
. | TRBJ2-6 | . | TRBV7-8 | TGTGCCAGCAGCTTAAGTTCTGGGGCCAACGTCCTGACTTTC | CASSLSSGANVLTF
. | TRBJ2-7 | . | TRBV5-4 | TGTGCCAGCAGCTTGGCAGACTGGAGCGAGCAGTACTTC | CASSLADWSEQYF
. | TRBJ1-6 | . | TRBV7-2 | TGTGCCAGCAGCTTATTCCCCGGGAATTCACCCCTCCACTTT | CASSLFPGNSPLHF
. | TRBJ2-1 | TRBD2 | TRBV19 | TGTGCCACCGGACTAGCGGAATACAATGAGCAGTTCTTC | CATGLAEYNEQFF
. | TRBJ2-2 | . | TRBV6-4 | TGTGCCAGCAGTGAAATGTCAGGAGGGGAGCTGTTTTTT | CASSEMSGGELFF
. | TRBJ1-3 | . | TRBV19 | TGTGCCAGTAGTATAGTCGGGGGATCGGGAAACACCATATATTTT | CASSIVGGSGNTIYF
. | TRBJ2-4 | . | TRBV5-1 | TGCGCCAGCAACGAGGGGGGAATCGGGTCCAAAAACATTCAGTACTTC | CASNEGGIGSKNIQYF
. | TRBJ1-2 | TRBD1 | TRBV12-5 | TGTGCTAGTGGTTTGGTAGTCCAGGGGGCGGGCGGCTACACCTTC | CASGLVVQGAGGYTF
. | TRBJ1-2 | TRBD1 | TRBV24-1 | TGTGCCACCAGTGGGACGGACAGGGGTCTTGGCTACACCTTC | CATSGTDRGLGYTF
. | TRBJ2-7 | . | TRBV5-4 | TGTGCCAGCAGCTCGGGGGAGCGGTTGTACGAGCAGTACTTC | CASSSGERLYEQYF
. | TRBJ1-3 | TRBD1 | TRBV6-4 | TGTGCCAGCAGTGACTCCGGGGATCAACCTACAGGGGCTGGAAACACCATATATTTT | CASSDSGDQPTGAGNTIYF
. | TRBJ1-1 | . | TRBV27 | TGTGCCAGCAGCTCCGCCGGGGTGAACACTGAAGCTTTCTTT | CASSSAGVNTEAFF
. | TRBJ2-1 | . | TRBV12-5 | TGTGCTAGTGGAGGGGGGCAGGGCGACCCCTACAATGAGCAGTTCTTC | CASGGGQGDPYNEQFF
. | TRBJ1-2 | . | TRBV5-1 | TGCGCCAGCAGCCCCGCGGGACGGCCAAAAAACTATGGCTACACCTTC | CASSPAGRPKNYGYTF
. | TRBJ1-5 | . | TRBV6-2/TRBV6-3 | TGTGCCAGCAGCGACAGCTTTAGGCAGCCCCAGCATTTT | CASSDSFRQPQHF
. | TRBJ1-1 | TRBD1 | TRBV29-1 | TGCAGCGTTGAAGTGAGGGGGCTGAACACTGAAGCTTTCTTT | CSVEVRGLNTEAFF
. | TRBJ1-2 | . | TRBV9 | TGTGCCAGCAGCGGTGGACACGGATACTATGGCTACACCTTC | CASSGGHGYYGYTF
. | TRBJ1-3 | . | TRBV5-6 | TGTGCCAGCAGCTTCCAGGAAATTAACTCTGGAAACACCATATATTTT | CASSFQEINSGNTIYF
. | TRBJ1-5 | . | TRBV9 | TGTGCCAGCAGCGTAGACCCTCATCAAAATCAGCCCCAGCATTTT | CASSVDPHQNQPQHF
. | TRBJ2-2 | TRBD2 | TRBV6-4 | TGTGCCAGCAGTGAGCCGGGACTACCCCTTACCCGGGAGCTGTTTTTT | CASSEPGLPLTRELFF
once | TRBJ2-7 | . | TRBV10-2 | TGCGCCAGCAGTGGAACCTACGAGCAGTACTTC | CASSGTYEQYF
few | TRBJ1-1 | TRBD1 | TRBV7-8 | TGTGCCAGCAGCCCCCGGGACAGACCCATGAACACTGAAGCTTTCTTT | CASSPRDRPMNTEAFF
. | TRBJ1-2 | TRBD1 | TRBV27 | TGTGCCAGCAGTTTATCTCCGACAGGGGAAGGTGGCTACACCTTC | CASSLSPTGEGGYTF
. | TRBJ1-6 | TRBD1 | TRBV28 | TGTGCCAGCAGCCCGGGACAGGGGAATTCACCCCTCCACTTT | CASSPGQGNSPLHF
. | TRBJ1-1 | . | TRBV12-3/TRBV12-4 | TGTGCCAGCAGTCCCACAGGGTATCCTGAAGCTTTCTTT | CASSPTGYPEAFF
. | TRBJ2-5 | TRBD1 | TRBV5-6 | TGTGCCAGCAGCATGGACAGGGTGCAGGAGACCCAGTACTTC | CASSMDRVQETQYF
. | TRBJ2-2 | TRBD2 | TRBV5-8 | TGTGCCAGCAGCTTGGGACTAGCGGGGGCGGTTGACACCGGGGAGCTGTTTTTT | CASSLGLAGAVDTGELFF
. | TRBJ1-1 | . | TRBV5-1 | TGCGCCAGCAGCTTGTCAGGGGTGGAAGCCACTGAAGCTTTCTTT | CASSLSGVEATEAFF
. | TRBJ1-2 | . | TRBV6-2/TRBV6-3 | TGTGCCAGCAGTCCCTCGGACAGTATAGCCTACACCTTC | CASSPSDSIAYTF